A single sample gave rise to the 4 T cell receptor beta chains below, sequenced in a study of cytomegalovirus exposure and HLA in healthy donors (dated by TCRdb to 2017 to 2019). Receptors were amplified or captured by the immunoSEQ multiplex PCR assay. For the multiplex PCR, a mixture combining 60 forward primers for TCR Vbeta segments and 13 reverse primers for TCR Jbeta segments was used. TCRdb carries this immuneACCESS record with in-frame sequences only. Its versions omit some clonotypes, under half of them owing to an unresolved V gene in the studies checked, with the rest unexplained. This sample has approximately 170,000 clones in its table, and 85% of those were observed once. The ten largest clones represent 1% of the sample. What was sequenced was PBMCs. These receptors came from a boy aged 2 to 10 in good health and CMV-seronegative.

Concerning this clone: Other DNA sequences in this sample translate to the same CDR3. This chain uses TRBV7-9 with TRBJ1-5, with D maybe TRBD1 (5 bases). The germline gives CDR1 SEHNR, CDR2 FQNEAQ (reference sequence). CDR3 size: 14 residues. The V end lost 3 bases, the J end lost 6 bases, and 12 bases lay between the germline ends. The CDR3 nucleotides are TGTGCCAGCAGCTTGGGGGGAGGAGGTCAGCCCCAGCATTTT. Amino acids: CASSLGGGGQPQHF.

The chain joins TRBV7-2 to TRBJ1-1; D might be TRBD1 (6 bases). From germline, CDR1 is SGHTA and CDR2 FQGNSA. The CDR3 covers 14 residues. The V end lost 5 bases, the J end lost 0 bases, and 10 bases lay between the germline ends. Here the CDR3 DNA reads TGTGCCAGCAGCCCCCGGACAGTGAACACTGAAGCTTTCTTT. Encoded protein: CASSPRTVNTEAFF.

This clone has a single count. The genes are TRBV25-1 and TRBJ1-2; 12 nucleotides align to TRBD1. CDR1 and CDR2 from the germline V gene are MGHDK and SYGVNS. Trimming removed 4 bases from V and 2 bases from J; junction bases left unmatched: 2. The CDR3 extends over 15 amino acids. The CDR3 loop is CASSAGTGGNYGYTF. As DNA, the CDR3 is TGTGCCAGCAGTGCTGGGACAGGGGGCAACTATGGCTACACCTTC.

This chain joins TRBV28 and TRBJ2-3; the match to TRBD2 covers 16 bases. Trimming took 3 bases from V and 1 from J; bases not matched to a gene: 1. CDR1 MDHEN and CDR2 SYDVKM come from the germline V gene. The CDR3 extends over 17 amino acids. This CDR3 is CASSLGLAGGGTDTQYF. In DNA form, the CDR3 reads TGTGCCAGCAGTTTGGGACTAGCGGGGGGGGGCACAGATACGCAGTATTTT.